This T cell receptor beta chain originates from a study of a mutant IDH1 vaccine in newly diagnosed glioma. On the study more broadly: The sex distribution of treated patients was about 60% male and about 38% female, with a mean age of roughly 40 years. It was radiotherapy, temozolomide, or both that patients received previously, with most receiving both.

Trimming shortened V by 5 bases and J by 2 bases, and 13 bases separated the two germline ends. Germline assignment: CDR1 LNHDA and CDR2 SQIVND (reference sequence). CDR3 length: 14 amino acids. Time point given: week 5, during vaccination. A 20-mer mutant IDH1 peptide at 300 ug was injected subcutaneously with topical imiquimod. Here immunoSEQ multiplex PCR was the method, and the copy in TCRdb shows in-frame clones only, minus some. Among about 12,000 clones listed, 87% were seen once. About this clone: Its antigen is currently unknown.

Sequencing was performed on PBMCs, taken from a glioma patient whose treatment included an IDH1 peptide vaccine. The TCR originated in a woman in her thirties or forties with glioma. Some clones in this sample may be carry-over from other donors' samples. The J gene is TRBJ2-7, the V gene TRBV19; D not resolved. The CDR3 loop reads CASSGLTPPYEQYF. The CDR3 coding sequence is TGTGCCAGTAGTGGCCTGACTCCTCCCTACGAGCAGTACTTC. The full variable domain, in which reference TRBV19 and TRBJ2-7 provide the parts outside the CDR3, is DGGITQSPKYLFRKEGQNVTLSCEQNLNHDAMYWYRQDPGQGLRLIYYSQIVNDFQKGDIAEGYSVSREKKESFPLTVTSAQKNPTAFYLCASSGLTPPYEQYFGPGTRLTVT.